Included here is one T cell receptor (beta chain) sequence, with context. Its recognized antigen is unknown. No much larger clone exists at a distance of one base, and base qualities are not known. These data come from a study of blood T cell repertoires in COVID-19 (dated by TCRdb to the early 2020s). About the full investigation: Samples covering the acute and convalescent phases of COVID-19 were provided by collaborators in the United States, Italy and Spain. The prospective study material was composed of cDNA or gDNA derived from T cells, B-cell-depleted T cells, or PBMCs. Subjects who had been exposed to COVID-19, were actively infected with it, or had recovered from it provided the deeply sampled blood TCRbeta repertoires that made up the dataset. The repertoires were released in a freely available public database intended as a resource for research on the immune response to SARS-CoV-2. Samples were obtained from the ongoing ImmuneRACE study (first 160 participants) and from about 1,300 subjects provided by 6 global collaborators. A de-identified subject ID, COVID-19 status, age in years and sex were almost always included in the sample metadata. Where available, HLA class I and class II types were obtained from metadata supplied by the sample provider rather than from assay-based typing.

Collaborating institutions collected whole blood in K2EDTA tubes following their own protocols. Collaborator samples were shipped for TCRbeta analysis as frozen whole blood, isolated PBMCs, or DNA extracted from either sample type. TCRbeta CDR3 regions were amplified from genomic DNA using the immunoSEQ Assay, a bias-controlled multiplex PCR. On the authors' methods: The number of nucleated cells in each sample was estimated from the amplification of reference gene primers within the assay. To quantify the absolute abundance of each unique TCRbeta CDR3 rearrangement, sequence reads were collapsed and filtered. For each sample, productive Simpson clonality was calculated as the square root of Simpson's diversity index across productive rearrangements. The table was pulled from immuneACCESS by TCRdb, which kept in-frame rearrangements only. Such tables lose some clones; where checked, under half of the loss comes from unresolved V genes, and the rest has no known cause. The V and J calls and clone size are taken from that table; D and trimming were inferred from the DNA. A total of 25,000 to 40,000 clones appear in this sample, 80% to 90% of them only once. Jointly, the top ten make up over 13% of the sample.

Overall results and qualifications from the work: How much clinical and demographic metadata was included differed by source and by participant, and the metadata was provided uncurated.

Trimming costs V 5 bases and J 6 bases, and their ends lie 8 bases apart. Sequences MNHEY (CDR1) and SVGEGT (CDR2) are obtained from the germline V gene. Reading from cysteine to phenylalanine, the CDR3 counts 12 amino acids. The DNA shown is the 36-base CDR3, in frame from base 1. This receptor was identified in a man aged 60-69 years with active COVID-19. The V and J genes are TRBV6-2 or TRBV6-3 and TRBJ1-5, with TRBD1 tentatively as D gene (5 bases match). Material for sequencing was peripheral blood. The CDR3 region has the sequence CASSTGAQPQHF. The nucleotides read TGTGCCAGCAGTACTGGGGCTCAGCCCCAGCATTTT.